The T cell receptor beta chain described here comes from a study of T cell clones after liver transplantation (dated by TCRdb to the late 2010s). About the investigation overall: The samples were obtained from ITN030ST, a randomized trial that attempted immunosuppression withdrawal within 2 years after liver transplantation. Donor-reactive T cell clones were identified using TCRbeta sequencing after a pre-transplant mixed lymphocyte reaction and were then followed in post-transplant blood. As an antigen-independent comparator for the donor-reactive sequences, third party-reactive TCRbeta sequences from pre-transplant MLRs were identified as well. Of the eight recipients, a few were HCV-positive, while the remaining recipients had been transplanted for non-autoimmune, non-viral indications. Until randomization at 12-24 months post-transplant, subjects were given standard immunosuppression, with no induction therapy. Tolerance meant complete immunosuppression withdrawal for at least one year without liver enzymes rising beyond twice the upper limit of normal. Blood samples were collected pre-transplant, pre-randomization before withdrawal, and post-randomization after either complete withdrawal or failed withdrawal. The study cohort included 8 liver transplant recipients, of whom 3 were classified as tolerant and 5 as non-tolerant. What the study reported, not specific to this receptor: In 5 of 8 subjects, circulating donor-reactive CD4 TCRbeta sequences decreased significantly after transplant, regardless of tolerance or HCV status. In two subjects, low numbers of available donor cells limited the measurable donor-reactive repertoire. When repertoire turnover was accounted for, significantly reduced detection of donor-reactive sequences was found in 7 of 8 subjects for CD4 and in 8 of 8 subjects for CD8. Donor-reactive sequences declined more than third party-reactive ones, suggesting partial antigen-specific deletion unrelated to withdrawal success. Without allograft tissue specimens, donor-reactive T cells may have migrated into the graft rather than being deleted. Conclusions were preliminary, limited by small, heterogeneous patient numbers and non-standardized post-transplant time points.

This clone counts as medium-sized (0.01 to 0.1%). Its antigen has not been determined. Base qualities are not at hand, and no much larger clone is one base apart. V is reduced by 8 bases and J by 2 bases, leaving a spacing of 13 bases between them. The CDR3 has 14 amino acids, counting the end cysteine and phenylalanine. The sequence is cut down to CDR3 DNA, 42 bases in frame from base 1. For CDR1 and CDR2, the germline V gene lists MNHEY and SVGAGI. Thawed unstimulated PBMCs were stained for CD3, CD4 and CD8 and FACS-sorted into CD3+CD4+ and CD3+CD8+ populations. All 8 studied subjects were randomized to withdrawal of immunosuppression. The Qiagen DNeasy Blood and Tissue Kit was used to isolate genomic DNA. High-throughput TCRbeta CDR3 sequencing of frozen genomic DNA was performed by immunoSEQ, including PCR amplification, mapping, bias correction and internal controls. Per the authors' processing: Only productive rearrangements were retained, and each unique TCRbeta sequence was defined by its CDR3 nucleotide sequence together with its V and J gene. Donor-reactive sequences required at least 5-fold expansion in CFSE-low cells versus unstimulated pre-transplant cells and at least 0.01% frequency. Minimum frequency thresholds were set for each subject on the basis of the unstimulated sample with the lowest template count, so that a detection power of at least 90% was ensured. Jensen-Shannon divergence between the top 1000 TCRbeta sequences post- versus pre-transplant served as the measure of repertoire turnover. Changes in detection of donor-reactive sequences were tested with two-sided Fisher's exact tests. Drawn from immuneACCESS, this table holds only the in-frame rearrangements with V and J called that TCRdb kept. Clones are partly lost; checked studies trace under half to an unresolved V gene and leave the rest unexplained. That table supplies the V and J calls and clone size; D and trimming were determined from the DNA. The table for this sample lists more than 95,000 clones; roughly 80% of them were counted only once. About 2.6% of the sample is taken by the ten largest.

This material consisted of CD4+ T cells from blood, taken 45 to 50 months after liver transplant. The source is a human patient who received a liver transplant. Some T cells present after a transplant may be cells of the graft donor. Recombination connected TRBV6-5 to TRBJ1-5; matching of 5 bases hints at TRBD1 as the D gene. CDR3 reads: CASGIQGGNQPQHF. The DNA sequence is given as TGTGCCAGCGGTATCCAGGGCGGCAATCAGCCCCAGCATTTT.